This T cell receptor (beta chain) was recorded in a study of T-cell reconstitution after alpha-beta-depleted transplantation in children. The germline V gene encodes CDR1 SGHRS and CDR2 YFSETQ. The V and J ends lost 3 bases and 5 bases respectively, with 15 bases between them. The CDR3 runs to 14 residues. Preparation of the TCRbeta library involved a method that used unique molecular identifiers. Each CDR3 protein is one row after TCRdb ran MiXCR on the PCR reads. The data contain some 530,000 distinct CDR3 sequences, around an eighth of them singletons. J is TRBJ2-7 and V is TRBV5-1, with a tentative D call TRBD1 (5 bases). The TCR was taken from a human donor who donated a stem cell graft to a child with combined immunodeficiency. The sample was PBMCs from the stem cell graft donor, taken from the stem cell graft. The CDR3 DNA follows: TGCGCCAGCAGCTGGGGCCCGGACCGGGACGAGCAGTACTTC. Its protein is CASSWGPDRDEQYF.